Listed here is a single T cell receptor (beta chain). Antigen specificity is unknown. The conserved phenylalanine or tryptophan normally closing the CDR3 is absent here, so this likely arose from a read error. The DNA is left out, because the CDR3 cannot be placed on it with certainty; the CDR3 is given as TCRdb lists it. The sample is drawn from a study of shared clonotypes between healthy human individuals. Study results and caveats: The study found about 5.1% of naive CD4 clonotypes shared across a handful of donors.

Donors had no recently reported acute infections or vaccinations and were HIV-negative. Sequencing was performed with immunoSEQ multiplex PCR; in TCRdb, only in-frame clones are kept and a portion is missing. The table shows some 2.4 million clones, with 80% to 95% occurring only once. Germline CDR1 MDHEN, CDR2 SYDVKM. The CDR3 is 12 residues long, ends included. The sequenced material came from naive CD4+ T cells from PBMCs. Subset in this sample: CD45RA+ positively selected. The V and J genes are TRBV28 and TRBJ1-1. The receptor was isolated from a man between 18 and 29 years old in good health. Some clones in this sample may be carry-over from other donors' samples. CDR3 in amino acids: CASSRLTEAFFG.